The 20 T cell receptor beta chains presented below share a single source sample, sequenced in a study of identifying expanded T cells in peripheral blood. TCRdb keeps only in-frame clones here, not all; method: immunoSEQ multiplex PCR. Of roughly 78,000 clones in the sample, 90% were seen once. The source material was blood. All receptors come from a person aged 18 to 70 in good health.

CDR3 sequence reads: CASSLSRVGGFSQPQHF. DNA of the CDR3: TGTGCCAGCAGCCTATCGCGGGTGGGCGGATTTAGTCAGCCCCAGCATTTT. V is TRBV7-2 and J is TRBJ1-5; D unclear. Germline V gives CDR1 SGHTA, CDR2 FQGNSA. V was trimmed by 5 bases and J by 6 bases, leaving 23 bases between them. This CDR3 contains 17 residues.

The rearrangement uses TRBV18 and TRBJ2-7, with 8 bases matching TRBD1. V shed 3 bases, J shed 2 bases, and the junction held 3 bases outside the gene matches. Germline V gene data show CDR1 as KGHSH and CDR2 as LQKENI. The CDR3 covers 14 residues. The CDR3: CASSPMGQAYEQYF. In DNA form, the CDR3 reads TGTGCCAGCTCACCTATGGGACAGGCCTACGAGCAGTACTTC.

The chain combines TRBV27 with TRBJ2-3; maybe TRBD1 (6 bases). The length of the CDR3 is 15 residues. Germline CDR1 reads MNHEY; CDR2 reads SMNVEV (reference sequence). V was shortened by 6 bases and J by 4 bases, with 17 bases between the two germline ends. CDR3 loop: CASRVLQGGADTQYF. The CDR3, as DNA: TGTGCCAGCAGGGTACTACAGGGCGGCGCAGATACGCAGTATTTT.

The chain links TRBV4-3 to TRBJ1-1; a weak D match, TRBD1 (5 bases). The CDR3 consists of 15 residues. Germline V gene sequence: CDR1 LGHNA, CDR2 YSLEER. Deletions cut 0 bases from V and 1 base from J, with 9 bases between. Written as DNA, the CDR3 is TGCGCCAGCAGCCAAGATATCACAGGGAACACTGAAGCTTTCTTT. Encoded protein: CASSQDITGNTEAFF.

V usage is TRBV28 and J usage is TRBJ1-2; D unresolved. From germline, CDR1 is MDHEN and CDR2 SYDVKM. Trimming shortened V by 2 bases and J by 4 bases, and 14 bases separated the two germline ends. CDR3 size: 15 residues. In DNA, the CDR3 is TGTGCCAGCAGTTTACGGATGGGGTCGGGCTATGGCTACACCTTC. This gives the protein CASSLRMGSGYGYTF.

The chain employs TRBV9 and TRBJ2-1, with D possibly matching TRBD1 (6 bases). Germline-derived CDR1 and CDR2 are SGDLS and YYNGEE. V was cut by 4 bases and J by 8 bases, with 19 bases left in between. CDR3 length: 15 residues. The CDR3 is CASSPGDTTSHEQFF. The CDR3 DNA reads TGTGCCAGCAGCCCAGGGGACACGACTTCACATGAGCAGTTCTTC. The full variable domain, completed using reference TRBV9 and TRBJ2-1, is DSGVTQTPKHLITATGQRVTLRCSPRSGDLSVYWYQQSLDQGLQFLIQYYNGEERAKGNILERFSAQQFPDLHSELNLSSLELGDSALYFCASSPGDTTSHEQFFGPGTRLTVL.

The V and J genes are TRBV18 and TRBJ1-1; 7 bases align to TRBD1. Trimming removed 3 bases from V and 0 bases from J; junction bases left unmatched: 4. The CDR3 is 15 amino acids. Germline CDR1 and CDR2: KGHSH and LQKENI. This CDR3 is CASSPGQPMNTEAFF. The CDR3, as DNA: TGTGCCAGCTCACCGGGACAGCCGATGAACACTGAAGCTTTCTTT.

The rearrangement joins TRBV4-1 to TRBJ2-7; D perhaps matches TRBD1 (6 bases). CDR1 is MGHRA and CDR2 is YSYEKL in the germline V gene. Trimming took off 2 bases at V and 1 base at J, with 18 bases between the two ends. This CDR3 spans 17 amino acids. This CDR3 is CASSQPATGILSYEQYF. CDR3 nucleotides: TGCGCCAGCAGCCAACCCGCCACAGGGATTTTATCCTACGAGCAGTACTTC.

This chain joins TRBV7-9 and TRBJ2-1; TRBD2 matches at 8 bases. In germline, CDR1 is SEHNR, CDR2 FQNEAQ (reference sequence). The ends lost 4 bases at V and 6 bases at J; junction bases unmatched: 5. The CDR3 is 14 amino acids. CDR3 protein: CASSSRLAPNEQFF. CDR3 in DNA: TGTGCCAGCAGCTCCCGACTAGCGCCCAATGAGCAGTTCTTC.

The rearrangement uses TRBV18 and TRBJ2-7; either TRBD1 or TRBD2 may supply D (5 bases each). Deletions cut 2 bases from V and 2 bases from J, with 13 bases between. Germline CDR1 KGHSH, CDR2 LQKENI. The CDR3 consists of 15 residues. The CDR3 sequence: CASSPGGRATYEQYF. CDR3 bases: TGTGCCAGCTCACCAGGAGGCAGGGCGACCTACGAGCAGTACTTC.

This clone was seen once. The rearrangement uses TRBV19 and TRBJ1-3; a possible D gene is TRBD1 (6 bases). Trimming took off 5 bases at V and 0 bases at J, with 11 bases between the two ends. Germline CDR1 LNHDA, CDR2 SQIVND (reference sequence). The CDR3 is 15 amino acids. The CDR3 sequence: CASSASQGSGNTIYF. DNA for the CDR3: TGTGCCAGTAGTGCCTCACAGGGCTCTGGAAACACCATATATTTT.

V and J are TRBV5-4 and TRBJ2-3; D not certain. V shed 4 bases and J shed 5 bases, with 11 bases lying between them. The CDR3 contains 13 residues. Germline V gives CDR1 SGHNT, CDR2 YYREEE (reference sequence). CDR3 region: CASSPDPIDTQYF. In DNA, the CDR3 is TGTGCCAGCAGCCCAGACCCTATAGATACGCAGTATTTT.

The CDR3 sequence: CASSRAPGGQGDTQYF. DNA for the CDR3: TGTGCCAGCTCACGGGCCCCGGGGGGCCAGGGGGATACGCAGTATTTT. The genes are TRBV18 and TRBJ2-3; D might be TRBD2 (7 bases). The CDR3 covers 16 residues. The germline V and J ends were trimmed by 4 bases and 6 bases, with 20 bases remaining between them. Germline CDR1 reads KGHSH; CDR2 reads LQKENI. The full variable domain, completed using reference TRBV18 and TRBJ2-3, is NAGVMQNPRHLVRRRGQEARLRCSPMKGHSHVYWYRQLPEEGLKFMVYLQKENIIDESGMPKERFSAEFPKEGPSILRIQQVVRGDSAAYFCASSRAPGGQGDTQYFGPGTRLTVL.

This rearrangement joins TRBV7-3 to TRBJ2-3; maybe TRBD2 (6 bases). This CDR3 has 18 residues. Trimming pared 5 bases from V and 4 bases from J, leaving 25 bases between. Germline CDR1 SGHTA, CDR2 FQGTGA. For the CDR3, the DNA is TGTGCCAGCAGCCCGATAGGCCCCGGGAGTTGGGGCCCAGATACGCAGTATTTT. Its translation is CASSPIGPGSWGPDTQYF.

The gene calls are TRBV1 and TRBJ2-3; TRBD2, the D gene given by the table, was not confirmed from the DNA. TRBV1 represents a pseudogene. The CDR3 is 15 amino acids. The CDR3 sequence is CTSSLPGSCTDTQYF. CDR3 DNA: TGCACCAGCAGCCTGCCGGGATCTTGCACAGATACGCAGTATTTT.

The chain combines TRBV29-1 with TRBJ2-3, with D maybe TRBD2 (5 bases). The CDR3 totals 12 residues. Germline loops: CDR1 SQVTM, CDR2 ANQGSEA. V lost 7 bases, J lost 4 bases, and 12 bases lay in between. CDR3 DNA sequence: TGCAGCGCCAAGCGGAGCGCAGATACGCAGTATTTT. Translated, it gives CSAKRSADTQYF.

In nucleotides, the CDR3 is TGTGCCAGCAGCTTACGGCCCAGGGGCACTGAAGCTTTCTTT. This translates into CASSLRPRGTEAFF. This sequence joins TRBV7-2 and TRBJ1-1; maybe TRBD1 (6 bases). The germline gives CDR1 SGHTA, CDR2 FQGNSA. The CDR3 runs to 14 residues. V was pared by 2 bases and J by 4 bases, with 11 bases between.

The chain links TRBV5-1 to TRBJ2-2; D possibly matches TRBD1 or TRBD2 (5 bases each). V dropped 7 bases and J dropped 2 bases, with 12 bases sitting between them. This CDR3 is built from 14 residues. CDR1 is SGHRS and CDR2 is YFSETQ in the germline V gene. The CDR3 coding sequence is TGCGCCAGCTCCGGGACGGTTAACACCGGGGAGCTGTTTTTT. Encoded protein: CASSGTVNTGELFF.

The chain has TRBV14 and TRBJ1-5; 10 bases are a match to TRBD1. Trimming removed 4 bases from V and 6 bases from J; junction bases left unmatched: 0. CDR3 length: 13 amino acids. Germline CDR1 reads SGHDN; CDR2 reads FVKESK. The CDR3 loop reads CASSRTGGQPQHF. In DNA, the CDR3 is TGTGCCAGCAGCCGGACAGGGGGTCAGCCCCAGCATTTT.

This clone was picked up one time. The chain employs TRBV7-9 and TRBJ2-6, with D uncertain. Trimming pared 5 bases from V and 0 bases from J, leaving 8 bases between. This CDR3 has 15 residues. Germline CDR1 is SEHNR and CDR2 is FQNEAQ (reference sequence). The CDR3 DNA follows: TGTGCCAGCAGCGTAAGTCTCTCTGGGGCCAACGTCCTGACTTTC. The encoded protein is CASSVSLSGANVLTF.